This TCR beta chain was captured by sequencing in a study of identical twins. Regarding the study as a whole: Within cord blood, abundant beta clonotypes carried fewer insertions, but memory repertoires showed no such trend. Partial confounding of zero-insertion analyses by invariant MAIT and iNKT cells was possible.

Carrying unique molecular identifiers, the cDNA also gained a universal primer site through template switching. A single record per CDR3 protein comes from TCRdb applying MiXCR to the 5' RACE reads. Here the sample spans about 280,000 distinct CDR3 sequences, 8% to 9% being singletons. Remarks on this clonotype: No antigen is known for it.

Germline V gene sequence: CDR1 MDHEN, CDR2 SYDVKM. The V gene end was trimmed by 10 bases and the J gene end by 4 bases; junction bases not matched to a gene: 13. The CDR3 is 16 residues long. In addition, the sample was reused for a study of yellow fever vaccine responses in identical twins. That paper states: After vaccination, twins' T cell response reportedly seemed partly convergent, partly personalized.

Sequencing used memory (CD45RO+) T cells sorted from blood. This chain uses TRBV28 with TRBJ2-3, with 11 bases identical to TRBD2. The sequence was obtained from a woman between 18 and 29 years old in good health. The CDR3, as DNA: TGTGCCACCTCACCCCAACTAGCGGGAGTCTCAGATACGCAGTATTTT. Translated, it gives CATSPQLAGVSDTQYF.